What follows describes a single T cell receptor (beta chain). Its matching antigen is unknown. The germline gives CDR1 MDHEN, CDR2 SYDVKM. The V and J ends lost 5 bases and 0 bases respectively, with 8 bases between them. The CDR3 length is 14 residues. Cultured CD4+ T cell DNA underwent sequencing with the Oncomine TCR Beta short-read assay. Cultured CD4+ T cells were the source of extracted genomic DNA. From the PCR reads, TCRdb called clonotypes with MiXCR, one entry per CDR3 protein. This table holds some 9,600 distinct CDR3 sequences, around 59% found once. The sample originates from a study of vaccination and CD4 T cells after COVID-19. Study-level background: Every culture used as a control got a CEFX pool, an HIV-1 Nef pool, or no peptide.

Sample treatment: approximately 11-day PBMC culture with coronavirus spike peptide pools or control peptides (ViraFEST assay). Whole-study findings and limits: Convalescent patients' vaccine-specific clones were spike mono-reactive in 304 of 307 cases.

The chain employs TRBV28 and TRBJ1-3; D might be TRBD1 (5 bases). This TCR came from a human donor who had recovered from COVID-19. Sequencing used CD4+ T cells from blood, cultured in vitro. CDR3 in DNA: TGTGCCAGCAGTACAGGATTCTCTGGAAACACCATATATTTT. It codes for CASSTGFSGNTIYF.